Following are 11 T cell receptor beta chains from one sample sequenced in a study of Ad26.COV2.S vaccination and SARS-CoV-2 variants. Data came from immunoSEQ multiplex PCR; TCRdb stores just in-frame clones and leaves some out. Among about 350,000 clones listed, roughly 91% were seen once. The treatment: roughly 20 received Ad26.COV2.S at low or high dose, single or two shots; about five received placebo; per-sample allocation not given. Sampling happened 63 days after the first vaccine or placebo injection. Sequences were derived from peripheral blood, sampled in a trial of Ad26.COV2.S vaccine versus placebo. These receptors came from a person aged 18-65 years who received the Ad26.COV2.S COVID-19 vaccine or a placebo.

The chain combines TRBV11-2 with TRBJ2-7; D is perhaps TRBD2 (5 bases). Germline V CDR1 and CDR2: SGHAT, FQNNGV. This CDR3 has 14 amino acids. V lost 2 bases and J 2 bases, leaving 10 bases between the germline ends. CDR3 protein: CASSLNLATYEQYF. The DNA for the CDR3 is TGTGCCAGCAGCTTAAACCTAGCCACCTACGAGCAGTACTTC.

The rearrangement links TRBV3-1 (or the pseudogene TRBV3-2) to TRBJ2-3; D uncertain. Trimming shortened V by 3 bases and J by 2 bases, and 9 bases separated the two germline ends. The CDR3 sequence is 14 residues long. Germline V gene data show CDR1 as LGHDT and CDR2 as YNNKEL (reference sequence). CDR3 residues: CASSQRVNTDTQYF. The CDR3 DNA reads as TGTGCCAGCAGCCAGAGAGTTAACACAGATACGCAGTATTTT.

The gene calls are TRBV9 and TRBJ1-3, with D hard to call. V shed 0 bases and J shed 0 bases, with 13 bases lying between them. The CDR3 loop spans 17 amino acids. Germline V gene data show CDR1 as SGDLS and CDR2 as YYNGEE. The CDR3 DNA reads TGTGCCAGCAGCGTAGCAGTGGGCGGCAGCTCTGGAAACACCATATATTTT. This translates into CASSVAVGGSSGNTIYF.

This clone was counted between two and nine times. V usage is TRBV3-1 (or the pseudogene TRBV3-2) and J usage is TRBJ2-5; a possible D gene is TRBD1 (6 bases). V shed 4 bases and J shed 3 bases, with 15 bases lying between them. This CDR3 contains 15 residues. The germline gives CDR1 LGHDT, CDR2 YNNKEL (reference sequence). CDR3 amino acids: CASSLSAGVEETQYF. CDR3 in DNA: TGTGCCAGCAGCCTAAGTGCAGGGGTAGAAGAGACCCAGTACTTC.

This clone was counted once. The gene calls are TRBV2 and TRBJ2-1; D might be TRBD1 or TRBD2, each matching 5 bases. CDR3 length: 13 amino acids. The germline CDR1 and CDR2 sequences are SNHLY and FYNNEI. The V gene lost 9 bases and the J gene lost 5 bases, with 14 bases spanning the gap. The CDR3 region is CASRGVQNNEQFF. CDR3 bases: TGTGCCAGTCGAGGGGTCCAGAACAATGAGCAGTTCTTC.

The chain joins TRBV11-3 to TRBJ2-1; TRBD1 matches 7 bases. The CDR3 has 15 residues. Germline V gene data show CDR1 as SGHNT and CDR2 as YENEEA. J lost 4 bases, V lost 4 bases, and 7 bases had no gene match. CDR3 loop: CASSSGTVSYNEQFF. The CDR3 DNA is TGTGCCAGCAGCTCCGGGACAGTTTCATACAATGAGCAGTTCTTC.

The genes are TRBV14 and TRBJ2-5; the D call may be TRBD1 or TRBD2 (5 bases each). Germline loops: CDR1 SGHDN, CDR2 FVKESK. The CDR3 has 14 residues. The V end lost 4 bases, the J end lost 6 bases, and 15 bases lay between the germline ends. In nucleotides, the CDR3 is TGTGCCAGCAGCCGGGGGACGGGGTGGAAGACCCAGTACTTC. It encodes CASSRGTGWKTQYF.

On this clone: Other DNA sequences in the sample encode the same CDR3. The chain combines TRBV7-9 with TRBJ2-2; no clear D. Trimming removed 4 bases at V and 1 base at J, with 1 base between. Germline assignment: CDR1 SEHNR and CDR2 FQNEAQ (reference sequence). The CDR3 is made up of 12 amino acids. The CDR3 loop is CASSWNTGELFF. CDR3 in DNA: TGTGCCAGCAGCTGGAACACCGGGGAGCTGTTTTTT.

The chain links TRBV3-1 (or the pseudogene TRBV3-2) to TRBJ1-4, with D uncertain. V was cut by 4 bases and J by 0 bases, with 15 bases left in between. Looked up from germline, CDR1 is LGHDT and CDR2 is YNNKEL (reference sequence). CDR3 length: 17 residues. The CDR3 sequence is CASSPRNSRSTNEKLFF. The CDR3 DNA is TGTGCCAGCAGCCCTCGCAACAGTAGATCAACTAATGAAAAACTGTTTTTT.

The CDR3 loop reads CAGITWTGNYEQYF. In DNA form, the CDR3 reads TGTGCCGGGATTACCTGGACAGGGAACTACGAGCAGTACTTC. The chain is built from TRBV30 and TRBJ2-7, with TRBD1 identical over 8 bases. CDR3 length equals 14 residues. The germline V gene encodes CDR1 GTSNPN and CDR2 SVGIG (reference sequence). V was clipped by 8 bases and J by 3 bases; unmatched bases: 12. Based on the CDR3 plus reference TRBV30 and TRBJ2-7, the full variable domain is SQTIHQWPATLVQPVGSPLSLECTVEGTSNPNLYWYRQAAGRGLQLLFYSVGIGQISSEVPQNLSASRPQDRQFILSSKKLLLSDSGFYLCAGITWTGNYEQYFGPGTRLTVT.

The chain recombines TRBV7-3 with TRBJ2-1, with TRBD2 matching over 10 bases. The CDR3 sequence is 16 residues long. Losses at the gene ends were 5 bases for V and 3 bases for J; bases not matched to a gene: 7. Germline values: CDR1 SGHTA, CDR2 FQGTGA. CDR3 loop: CASSGSTSGFYNEQFF. The CDR3 region has the DNA TGTGCCAGCAGCGGATCGACTAGCGGGTTCTACAATGAGCAGTTCTTC.